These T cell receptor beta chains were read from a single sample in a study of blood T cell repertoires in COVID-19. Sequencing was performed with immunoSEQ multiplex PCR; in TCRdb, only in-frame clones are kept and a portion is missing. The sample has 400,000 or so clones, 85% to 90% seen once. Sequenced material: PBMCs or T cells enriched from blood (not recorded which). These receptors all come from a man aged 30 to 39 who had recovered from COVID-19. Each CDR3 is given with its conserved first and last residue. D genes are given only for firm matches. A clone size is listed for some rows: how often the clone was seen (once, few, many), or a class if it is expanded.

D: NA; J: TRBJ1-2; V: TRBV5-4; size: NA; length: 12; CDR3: CASSPDSYGYTF; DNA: TGTGCCAGCAGCCCCGACAGCTATGGCTACACCTTC
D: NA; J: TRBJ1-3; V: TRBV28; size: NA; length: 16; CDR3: CASSLVVGGVGNTIYF; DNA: TGTGCCAGCAGTTTAGTAGTCGGGGGAGTTGGAAACACCATATATTTT
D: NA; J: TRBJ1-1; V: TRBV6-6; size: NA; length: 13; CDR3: CASSWRGYTEAFF; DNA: TGTGCCAGCAGTTGGAGGGGATACACTGAAGCTTTCTTT
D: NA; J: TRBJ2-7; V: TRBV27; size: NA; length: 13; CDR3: CASSLSRSYEQYF; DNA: TGTGCCAGCAGTTTATCAAGGAGTTACGAGCAGTACTTC
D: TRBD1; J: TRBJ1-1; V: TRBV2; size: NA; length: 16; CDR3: CASNLQTGTGNTEAFF; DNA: TGTGCCAGCAACCTTCAAACCGGGACAGGGAACACTGAAGCTTTCTTT
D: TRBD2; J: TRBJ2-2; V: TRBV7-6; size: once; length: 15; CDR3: CASSQLAGGLEELFF; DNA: TGTGCCAGCAGCCAACTAGCGGGAGGGCTTGAGGAGCTGTTTTTT
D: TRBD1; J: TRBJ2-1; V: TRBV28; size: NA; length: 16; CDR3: CASSPSTGRGWDEQFF; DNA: TGTGCCAGCAGTCCCTCGACAGGGAGAGGGTGGGATGAGCAGTTCTTC
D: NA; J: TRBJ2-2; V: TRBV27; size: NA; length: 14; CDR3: CASTSRVNTGELFF; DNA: TGTGCCAGCACGTCGCGGGTGAACACCGGGGAGCTGTTTTTT
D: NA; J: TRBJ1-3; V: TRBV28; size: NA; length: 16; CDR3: CASTTPGGAFGNTIYF; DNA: TGTGCCAGCACTACGCCGGGGGGGGCCTTTGGAAACACCATATATTTT
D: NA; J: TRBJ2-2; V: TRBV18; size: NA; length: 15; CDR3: CASSPPAGNTGELFF; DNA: TGTGCCAGCTCACCACCGGCAGGGAACACCGGGGAGCTGTTTTTT
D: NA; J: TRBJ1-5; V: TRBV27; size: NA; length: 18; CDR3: CASSYPPPRVVGNQPQHF; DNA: TGTGCCAGCAGTTACCCCCCACCGAGGGTAGTTGGCAATCAGCCCCAGCATTTT
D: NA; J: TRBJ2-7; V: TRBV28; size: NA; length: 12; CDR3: CASSRGTYEQYF; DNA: TGTGCCAGTTCTAGGGGGACCTACGAGCAGTACTTC
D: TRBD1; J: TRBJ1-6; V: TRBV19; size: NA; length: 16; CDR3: CASQRAPGGGYSPLHF; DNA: TGTGCCAGCCAAAGAGCCCCAGGGGGCGGATATTCACCCCTCCACTTT
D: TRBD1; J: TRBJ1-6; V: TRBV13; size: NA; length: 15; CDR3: CASSLGQGVGSPLHF; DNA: TGTGCCAGCAGCCTGGGACAGGGGGTTGGTTCACCCCTCCACTTT
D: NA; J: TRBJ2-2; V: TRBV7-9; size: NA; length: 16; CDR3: CASSPSANRVAGELFF; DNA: TGTGCCAGCAGCCCCAGCGCAAACAGGGTAGCCGGGGAGCTGTTTTTT
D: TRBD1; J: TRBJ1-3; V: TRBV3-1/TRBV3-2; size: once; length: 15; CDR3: CASSQEGAGGNTIYF; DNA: TGTGCCAGCAGCCAGGAGGGGGCTGGAGGAAACACCATATATTTT
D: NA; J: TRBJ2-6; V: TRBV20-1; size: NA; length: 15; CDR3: CSASRVSSGANVLTF; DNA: TGCAGTGCTAGTCGGGTCAGCTCTGGGGCCAACGTCCTGACTTTC
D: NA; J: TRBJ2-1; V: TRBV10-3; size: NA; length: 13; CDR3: CAIGLATGNEQFF; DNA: TGTGCCATCGGGCTAGCAACGGGCAATGAGCAGTTCTTC
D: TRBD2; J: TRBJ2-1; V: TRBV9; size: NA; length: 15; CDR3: CASSGGLAVYNEQFF; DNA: TGTGCCAGCAGCGGGGGACTAGCGGTTTACAATGAGCAGTTCTTC
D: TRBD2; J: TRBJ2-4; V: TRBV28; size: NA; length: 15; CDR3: CASSLKLAGRNIQYF; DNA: TGTGCCAGCAGTTTAAAGCTAGCGGGAAGGAACATTCAGTACTTC
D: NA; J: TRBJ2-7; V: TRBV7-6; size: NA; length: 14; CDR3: CASSSSGQRYEQYF; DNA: TGTGCCAGCAGCTCCTCCGGACAACGCTACGAGCAGTACTTC
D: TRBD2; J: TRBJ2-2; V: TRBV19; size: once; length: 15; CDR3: CASSIPSGYTGELFF; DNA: TGTGCCAGTAGTATACCTAGCGGGTACACCGGGGAGCTGTTTTTT
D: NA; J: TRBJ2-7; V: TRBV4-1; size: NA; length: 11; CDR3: CASSQDNEQYF; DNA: TGCGCCAGCAGCCAAGACAACGAGCAGTACTTC
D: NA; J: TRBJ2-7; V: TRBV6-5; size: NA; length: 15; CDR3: CASSYSAEPGYEQYF; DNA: TGTGCCAGCAGTTACTCGGCGGAGCCCGGCTACGAGCAGTACTTC
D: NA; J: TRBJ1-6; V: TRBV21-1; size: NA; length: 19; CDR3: CASSLGQPVFSSYNSPLHF; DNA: TGTGCCAGCAGCCTTGGACAGCCGGTTTTTAGCTCCTATAATTCACCCCTCCACTTT
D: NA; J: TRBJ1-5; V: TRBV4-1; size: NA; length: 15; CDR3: CASSQGPQENQPQHF; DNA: TGCGCCAGCAGCCAAGGCCCACAGGAGAATCAGCCCCAGCATTTT
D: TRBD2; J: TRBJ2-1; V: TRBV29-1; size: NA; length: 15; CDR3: CSVVPTSGTYNEQFF; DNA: TGCAGCGTTGTACCCACTAGCGGCACCTACAATGAGCAGTTCTTC
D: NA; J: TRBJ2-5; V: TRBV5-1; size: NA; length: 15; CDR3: CASSPTSTDQETQYF; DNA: TGCGCCAGCAGCCCCACGTCGACAGACCAAGAGACCCAGTACTTC
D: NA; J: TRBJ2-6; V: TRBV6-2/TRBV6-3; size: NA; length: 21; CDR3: CASSYSIREPGEGAGANVLTF; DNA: TGTGCCAGCAGTTACTCGATTCGCGAACCAGGGGAGGGCGCTGGGGCCAACGTCCTGACTTTC
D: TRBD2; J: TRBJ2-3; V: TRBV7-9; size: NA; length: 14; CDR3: CASSPTSGSDTQYF; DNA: TGTGCCAGCAGCCCTACTAGCGGATCAGATACGCAGTATTTT
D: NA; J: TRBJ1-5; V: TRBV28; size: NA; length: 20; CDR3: CASSPLAGTTRTVGNQPQHF; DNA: TGTGCCAGCAGTCCCCTCGCCGGGACAACTAGAACCGTAGGCAATCAGCCCCAGCATTTT
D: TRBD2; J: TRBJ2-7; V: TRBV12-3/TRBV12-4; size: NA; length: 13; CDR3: CASSLRTSGEQYF; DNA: TGTGCCAGCAGTCTTCGGACTAGTGGGGAGCAGTACTTC
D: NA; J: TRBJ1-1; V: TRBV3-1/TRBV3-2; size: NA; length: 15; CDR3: CASSQVGGSNTEAFF; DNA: TGTGCCAGCAGCCAAGTTGGCGGTTCCAACACTGAAGCTTTCTTT
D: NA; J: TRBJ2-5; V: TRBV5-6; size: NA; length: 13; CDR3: CASSQLAGETQYF; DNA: TGTGCCAGCAGTCAACTAGCCGGGGAGACCCAGTACTTC
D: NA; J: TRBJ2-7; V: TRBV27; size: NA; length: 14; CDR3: CASWRAGTSYEQYF; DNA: TGTGCCAGCTGGAGGGCGGGGACTTCCTACGAGCAGTACTTC
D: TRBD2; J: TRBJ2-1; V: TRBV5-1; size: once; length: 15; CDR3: CASSLQAGGYNEQFF; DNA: TGCGCCAGCAGCCTACAAGCGGGAGGCTACAATGAGCAGTTCTTC